These 21 T cell receptor beta chains share one sample of origin, sequenced in a study of shared clonotypes between healthy human individuals (TCRdb year 2020). Libraries came from the immunoSEQ multiplex PCR assay. The immuneACCESS repertoire file appears here via TCRdb, limited to in-frame rearrangements. These files lack a portion of the clones; in checked studies, under half of the deficit traces to unresolved V genes, and the cause of the others is not known. The sample records about 560,000 clones, around 78% of which are singletons. The ten largest make up 9.5% to 15% of the sample. Source material: PBMCs. The source is a woman in her thirties or forties in good health. Some clones in this sample may be carry-over from other donors' samples.

The chain is built from TRBV28 and TRBJ1-1; weak D call: TRBD1 (5 bases). V was trimmed by 5 bases and J by 6 bases, leaving 19 bases between them. The CDR3 is made up of 15 amino acids. Germline lookup yields CDR1 MDHEN and CDR2 SYDVKM. The CDR3 loop is CASSPLGGAGSEAFF. The CDR3 DNA sequence: TGTGCCAGCAGTCCCCTCGGGGGAGCGGGTTCTGAAGCTTTCTTT.

As for this clone: A read error likely explains this, since a far larger clone differs by one base. The chain uses TRBV30 and TRBJ1-4; unclear D gene. CDR3 length equals 15 residues. Trimming took off 2 bases at V and 17 bases at J, with 27 bases between the two ends. Germline V CDR1 and CDR2: GTSNPN, SVGIG (reference sequence). CDR3 DNA sequence: TGTGCCTGGAGTTATTCTAGTATCCTGAAACACCCCACTTTTTTT. Translated, it gives CAWSYSSILKHPTFF.

The table lists this clone with many counts. The chain uses TRBV11-2 and TRBJ2-5; D is perhaps TRBD1 (6 bases). V lost 4 bases and J lost 1, with 16 bases in between. CDR1 SGHAT and CDR2 FQNNGV come from the germline V gene. The CDR3 spans 16 residues. CDR3 nucleotides: TGTGCCAGCAGCTCAAACTCAGGGGCCCCCCAAGAGACCCAGTACTTC. Translating gives CASSSNSGAPQETQYF.

This clone was counted only a few times. The chain combines TRBV19 with TRBJ1-1, with D possibly being TRBD1 (6 bases). The V gene lost 9 bases and the J gene lost 1 base, with 15 bases spanning the gap. CDR1 is LNHDA, CDR2 SQIVND, per germline (reference sequence). There are 14 residues in the CDR3. CDR3 coding DNA: TGTGCCAGCGGGCACAGGGAGAGGAACACTGAAGCTTTCTTT. Its translation: CASGHRERNTEAFF.

This clone appeared a single time. The genes are TRBV5-1 and TRBJ2-3; 11 bases align to TRBD2. The CDR3 sequence is 15 residues long. The J segment lost 4 bases and the V segment lost 2 bases, leaving 3 bases of the junction unmatched. Germline loops: CDR1 SGHRS, CDR2 YFSETQ. CDR3 nucleotide sequence: TGCGCCAGCAGCTTTAGCGGGAGGGCCCCAGATACGCAGTATTTT. This encodes CASSFSGRAPDTQYF.

This rearrangement joins TRBV19 to TRBJ2-1; 7 bases fit TRBD2. CDR1 and CDR2 from the germline V gene are LNHDA and SQIVND (reference sequence). The V gene end was trimmed by 3 bases and the J gene end by 2 bases; junction bases not matched to a gene: 4. This CDR3 has 15 amino acids. This chain's CDR3 is CASSIWEGPYNEQFF. In DNA form, the CDR3 reads TGTGCCAGTAGTATTTGGGAGGGCCCCTACAATGAGCAGTTCTTC.

V usage is TRBV4-3 and J usage is TRBJ2-5; TRBD2 aligns across 9 bases. Per germline, CDR1 LGHNA and CDR2 YSLEER. V was pared by 1 base and J by 2 bases, with 8 bases of the junction left unmatched. The CDR3 loop spans 17 amino acids. The CDR3 DNA follows: TGCGCCAGCAGCCAAGGAGGGGCGGGAGGGCCTCAAGAGACCCAGTACTTC. It yields the protein CASSQGGAGGPQETQYF.

The rearrangement links TRBV12-5 to TRBJ2-5; TRBD1 is a possible D gene (6 bases). Deletions cut 1 base from V and 9 bases from J, with 12 bases between. The CDR3 covers 13 residues. The germline V gene encodes CDR1 LGHNT and CDR2 FRNRAP. The CDR3 sequence is CASGLEGQGAQYF. CDR3 coding DNA: TGTGCTAGTGGTTTGGAGGGACAAGGGGCCCAGTACTTC.

In DNA, the CDR3 is TGTGCCACCAGCCTTAGCGGGAGTGCCGGGGAGCTGTTTTTT. Protein sequence: CATSLSGSAGELFF. This chain joins TRBV15 and TRBJ2-2; 9 bases line up with TRBD2. With 5 bases clipped from V and 6 bases from J, the junction kept 4 bases outside the gene matches. Germline V gives CDR1 LNHNV, CDR2 YYDKDF (reference sequence). CDR3 length: 14 residues.

This sequence joins TRBV27 and TRBJ2-7; D gene unclear. With 7 bases removed from V and 0 bases from J, the gap between germline ends came to 13 bases. CDR1 is MNHEY and CDR2 is SMNVEV in the germline V gene (reference sequence). CDR3 size: 14 residues. The CDR3 DNA reads TGTGCCAGCATGCGGTACTTCAGCTCCTACGAGCAGTACTTC. Residues: CASMRYFSSYEQYF.

V is TRBV28 and J is TRBJ2-1; 9 bases match TRBD2. Germline V gene data show CDR1 as MDHEN and CDR2 as SYDVKM. This CDR3 is 15 amino acids long. J was trimmed by 7 bases and V by 4 bases; bases with no gene match: 8. CDR3 sequence: CASSSLAGVGNEQFF. DNA for the CDR3: TGTGCCAGCAGTTCGTTAGCGGGAGTTGGGAATGAGCAGTTCTTC.

The chain employs TRBV29-1 and TRBJ1-4; 7 nucleotides line up with TRBD1. Germline trimming cut 7 bases from V and 7 bases from J; bases unmatched to any gene: 6. This CDR3 contains 12 residues. Per the germline V gene, CDR1 is SQVTM and CDR2 is ANQGSEA. CDR3 protein: CSARGQSEKLFF. CDR3 bases: TGCAGCGCAAGGGGGCAAAGTGAAAAACTGTTTTTT.

V gene TRBV28 combines with J gene TRBJ2-7; D is ambiguous. The CDR3 runs 12 residues. The germline gives CDR1 MDHEN, CDR2 SYDVKM. V was cut by 7 bases and J by 1 base, with 8 bases left in between. The CDR3 loop is CASTRSSYEQYF. CDR3 DNA: TGTGCCAGCACCCGGAGTTCCTACGAGCAGTACTTC.

The chain carries TRBV28 and TRBJ1-5, with 9 bases identical to TRBD1. There are 15 residues in the CDR3. The germline V gene encodes CDR1 MDHEN and CDR2 SYDVKM. V gave up 2 bases and J gave up 7 bases; unmatched junction bases: 6. CDR3 sequence (DNA): TGTGCCAGCAGTTTAGGGGACAGGGCTGGGCAGCCCCAGCATTTT. The encoded protein is CASSLGDRAGQPQHF.

The chain carries TRBV6-1 and TRBJ2-7; D call uncertain. The V gene's germline CDR1 is MNHNS and CDR2 SASEGT. The CDR3 totals 15 residues. The V and J ends lost 2 bases and 0 bases respectively, with 11 bases between them. CDR3 sequence reads: CASSELNRSSYEQYF. The CDR3 coding sequence is TGTGCCAGCAGTGAATTAAACAGAAGCTCCTACGAGCAGTACTTC.

In the case of this clone: A read error may be the cause here, since a much bigger clone is one base away. Within the sample, other DNA sequences also encode this same CDR3. The chain uses TRBV5-1 and TRBJ2-7; 8 bases agree with TRBD1. J gave up 3 bases and V 1 base, and 0 bases lay outside the gene matches. The CDR3 is made up of 13 amino acids. Germline CDR1 and CDR2: SGHRS and YFSETQ. The CDR3 here is CASSLTGGYEQYF. The CDR3 DNA reads TGCGCCAGCAGCTTGACAGGGGGCTACGAGCAGTACTTC.

The rearrangement uses TRBV6-4 and TRBJ2-3, with D possibly matching TRBD1 (5 bases). In germline, CDR1 is MRHNA, CDR2 SNTAGT. The CDR3 has 18 amino acids. V was clipped by 0 bases and J by 6 bases, with 22 bases between them. The CDR3 DNA reads as TGTGCCAGCAGTGACTCCGCGTCAGGAACAGGCGCGTTGGATACGCAGTATTTT. It translates to CASSDSASGTGALDTQYF.

The V gene is TRBV9, the J gene TRBJ2-1; 10 bases agree with TRBD2. Germline V gene data show CDR1 as SGDLS and CDR2 as YYNGEE. Trimming took 3 bases from V and 2 from J; bases not matched to a gene: 2. The CDR3 contains 15 residues. DNA of the CDR3: TGTGCCAGCAGCGATAGCGGGAGGCCCTACAATGAGCAGTTCTTC. This translates into CASSDSGRPYNEQFF.

The gene calls are TRBV9 and TRBJ2-2; TRBD2 matches at 7 bases. The junction had 3 bases not matched to a gene; V was cut back by 1 base and J by 0 bases. Germline CDR1 and CDR2: SGDLS and YYNGEE. The CDR3 totals 16 residues. This CDR3 is CASSVRSGANTGELFF. The CDR3 DNA reads as TGTGCCAGCAGCGTAAGGAGCGGGGCGAACACCGGGGAGCTGTTTTTT. Looking up the rest from reference TRBV9 and TRBJ2-2 gives the full variable domain: DSGVTQTPKHLITATGQRVTLRCSPRSGDLSVYWYQQSLDQGLQFLIQYYNGEERAKGNILERFSAQQFPDLHSELNLSSLELGDSALYFCASSVRSGANTGELFFGEGSRLTVL.

The rearrangement uses TRBV5-4 and TRBJ1-2; no clear D gene. Trimming took 1 base from V and 4 from J, leaving 11 bases between them. The CDR3 runs 14 residues. The germline CDR1 and CDR2 sequences are SGHNT and YYREEE (reference sequence). The CDR3 reads CASSLRGVGYGYTF. CDR3 nucleotides: TGTGCCAGCAGCTTGCGAGGCGTCGGCTATGGCTACACCTTC.

This chain connects TRBV29-1 to TRBJ2-7; 8 nucleotides agree with TRBD1. The germline V gene has CDR1 SQVTM and CDR2 ANQGSEA. The CDR3 is made up of 13 amino acids. Trimming at V came to 5 bases and at J to 2 bases, leaving 5 bases not matched to a gene. The CDR3 here is CSVTRTGTYEQYF. The CDR3 bases are TGCAGCGTTACCCGGACAGGGACCTACGAGCAGTACTTC.